These T cell receptor beta chains were read from a single sample in a study of T-cell reconstitution after alpha-beta-depleted transplantation in children. Using its own MiXCR run on the PCR reads, TCRdb lists one record per CDR3 protein. The table shows 450,000 to 550,000 distinct CDR3 sequences, with 10% to 12% occurring only once. The material sequenced was PBMCs, mostly from graft donor cells, taken 180 days after TCRalphabeta/CD19-depleted stem cell transplant. The origin of the receptors is a female patient under 10 years old who had a stem cell transplant for aplastic anemia, so the T cells may come from the graft donor. CDR3s include the opening cysteine and the closing phenylalanine or tryptophan. The order of the fields is CDR3 length, J gene, V gene, D gene, clone size, CDR3 protein, CDR3 DNA. D genes are given only for firm matches. Some rows have no size entry. The others give once, few or many, or a class for an expanded clone.

13	TRBJ2-7	TRBV5-1	TRBD1	few	CASSRDSLREQYF	TGCGCCAGCTCCCGGGACAGCCTACGTGAGCAGTACTTC
15	TRBJ1-1	TRBV5-1	-	few	CASSLAGSKNTEAFF	TGCGCCAGCAGCTTGGCCGGCAGTAAGAACACTGAAGCTTTCTTT
18	TRBJ1-6	TRBV28	-	few	CASSLFEAAALYNSPLHF	TGTGCCAGCAGTTTGTTTGAGGCAGCGGCTCTTTATAATTCACCCCTCCACTTT
14	TRBJ1-2	TRBV11-2	-	-	CASSPPLENYGYTF	TGTGCCAGCAGCCCTCCATTGGAGAACTATGGCTACACCTTC
14	TRBJ2-5	TRBV29-1	-	few	CSVEDLWERETQYF	TGCAGCGTTGAAGATCTTTGGGAACGAGAGACCCAGTACTTC
15	TRBJ1-2	TRBV18	-	few	CASSPDQGRSDGYTF	TGTGCCAGCTCACCAGACCAGGGCCGATCGGACGGCTACACCTTC
15	TRBJ1-5	TRBV28	-	-	CASSSETDSNQPQHF	TGTGCCAGCAGTTCCGAGACGGATAGCAATCAGCCCCAGCATTTT
14	TRBJ2-7	TRBV20-1	TRBD1	-	CSASRDRGSYEQYF	TGCAGTGCTAGTCGGGACAGGGGAAGTTACGAGCAGTACTTC
19	TRBJ2-2	TRBV20-1	-	few	CSASGPISSRTINTGELFF	TGCAGTGCTAGTGGGCCCATTTCATCCAGGACAATTAACACCGGGGAGCTGTTTTTT
13	TRBJ1-1	TRBV7-2	-	-	CASLLGTNTEAFF	TGTGCCAGCCTCCTAGGGACGAACACTGAAGCTTTCTTT
15	TRBJ2-1	TRBV7-8	-	-	CASSLAGTFYNEQFF	TGTGCCAGCAGCTTAGCGGGGACTTTCTACAATGAGCAGTTCTTC
13	TRBJ1-2	TRBV10-3	-	many	CAIRSSGGYGYTF	TGTGCCATCAGGAGCTCGGGAGGCTATGGCTACACCTTC
13	TRBJ2-7	TRBV20-1	-	-	CSAGRDVAYEQYF	TGCAGTGCCGGTAGGGACGTCGCCTACGAGCAGTACTTC
15	TRBJ1-1	TRBV18	-	-	CASSPPTRSNTEAFF	TGTGCCAGCTCACCACCGACCAGGTCGAACACTGAAGCTTTCTTT
15	TRBJ1-4	TRBV28	TRBD1	many	CASSLLDRGHEKLFF	TGTGCCAGCAGTTTGTTAGACAGGGGCCATGAAAAACTGTTTTTT
16	TRBJ1-6	TRBV11-3	-	few	CASSLDGQNYNSPLHF	TGTGCCAGCAGCTTAGATGGGCAGAATTATAATTCACCCCTCCACTTT
13	TRBJ2-7	TRBV18	-	few	CASSTRASYEQYF	TGTGCCAGCTCTACCCGAGCCTCCTACGAGCAGTACTTC
14	TRBJ1-1	TRBV7-9	-	few	CASSLDQAVSEAFF	TGTGCCAGCAGCTTAGACCAGGCGGTCTCTGAAGCTTTCTTT
14	TRBJ1-4	TRBV6-1	TRBD1	-	CASSMGQIGEKLFF	TGTGCCAGCAGTATGGGACAGATTGGTGAAAAACTGTTTTTT
14	TRBJ1-1	TRBV12-3/TRBV12-4	-	many	CASSLGGVNTEAFF	TGTGCCAGCAGTTTAGGGGGGGTGAACACTGAAGCTTTCTTT
14	TRBJ1-1	TRBV10-3	-	-	CAISESRGGTEAFF	TGTGCCATCAGTGAGTCAAGAGGAGGCACCGAAGCTTTCTTT
15	TRBJ2-2	TRBV20-1	-	-	CSARIGRGNTGELFF	TGCAGTGCTAGAATTGGACGGGGGAACACCGGGGAGCTGTTTTTT
13	TRBJ2-5	TRBV12-3/TRBV12-4	-	many	CASSPRGVETQYF	TGTGCCAGCAGTCCACGGGGAGTGGAGACCCAGTACTTC
16	TRBJ2-1	TRBV27	-	few	CASSNDYANWDNEQFF	TGTGCCAGCAGCAACGACTATGCCAACTGGGACAATGAGCAGTTCTTC
13	TRBJ2-2	TRBV9	-	-	CASTPYGSGELFF	TGTGCCAGCACCCCCTATGGAAGCGGGGAGCTGTTTTTT
17	TRBJ2-1	TRBV6-5	-	few	CASSYSMNFGYDNEQFF	TGTGCCAGCAGTTACTCGATGAACTTTGGGTATGACAATGAGCAGTTCTTC
15	TRBJ1-4	TRBV7-2	-	-	CASSPKRTTNEKLFF	TGTGCCAGCAGCCCAAAGCGCACAACTAATGAAAAACTGTTTTTT
15	TRBJ1-6	TRBV5-1	TRBD1	few	CASSLEGGLRSPLHF	TGCGCCAGCAGCTTGGAAGGGGGCCTACGTTCACCCCTCCACTTT
16	TRBJ2-1	TRBV19	-	few	CASSSLSRGSYNEQFF	TGTGCCAGTAGTAGTCTTTCTAGAGGCTCCTACAATGAGCAGTTCTTC
14	TRBJ1-2	TRBV12-3/TRBV12-4	-	few	CASSLGKAFYGYTF	TGTGCCAGCAGTTTAGGGAAGGCCTTCTATGGCTACACCTTC
13	TRBJ2-7	TRBV10-3	-	-	CAINNGQSYEQYF	TGTGCCATCAATAATGGACAGTCCTACGAGCAGTACTTC
16	TRBJ2-1	TRBV29-1	TRBD2	-	CSVGRISGRTYNEQFF	TGCAGCGTTGGTAGGATTAGCGGGAGGACCTACAATGAGCAGTTCTTC
18	TRBJ2-3	TRBV24-1	TRBD1	-	CATSGWTPTGVETDTQYF	TGTGCCACCAGTGGTTGGACGCCGACAGGGGTTGAAACAGATACGCAGTATTTT
10	TRBJ1-1	TRBV7-2	-	few	CASSSQEAFF	TGTGCCAGCAGCTCGCAAGAAGCTTTCTTT
15	TRBJ2-3	TRBV7-2	-	few	CASSPLARRTDTQYF	TGTGCCAGCAGCCCCCTAGCGAGGAGGACAGATACGCAGTATTTT
18	TRBJ2-2	TRBV24-1	TRBD2	-	CATSEGAPGLAGAGELFF	TGTGCCACCAGTGAGGGCGCCCCGGGACTAGCGGGAGCCGGGGAGCTGTTTTTT
11	TRBJ1-1	TRBV6-5	-	-	CASGIGSGAFF	TGTGCATCGGGGATTGGGTCAGGAGCTTTCTTT
15	TRBJ2-1	TRBV5-6	-	many	CASSFRGLYYNEQFF	TGTGCCAGCAGCTTCCGGGGGTTGTATTACAATGAGCAGTTCTTC
13	TRBJ1-5	TRBV12-3/TRBV12-4	-	many	CASSPQAVQPQHF	TGTGCCAGCAGCCCCCAAGCCGTGCAGCCCCAGCATTTT
14	TRBJ1-4	TRBV7-2	TRBD1	-	CASSVPGQGQKLFF	TGTGCCAGCAGCGTACCGGGACAGGGCCAAAAACTGTTTTTT
18	TRBJ2-5	TRBV11-2	-	-	CASSLSNDIPLSRETQYF	TGTGCCAGCAGCTTAAGTAACGACATCCCTCTCAGTAGGGAGACCCAGTACTTC
15	TRBJ1-2	TRBV12-3/TRBV12-4	-	few	CASSQRPGPNYGYTF	TGTGCCAGCAGTCAGAGGCCAGGACCTAACTATGGCTACACCTTC
14	TRBJ2-5	TRBV12-3/TRBV12-4	-	-	CASSTRQSGETQYF	TGTGCCAGCAGTACCCGACAATCTGGGGAGACCCAGTACTTC
13	TRBJ2-1	TRBV7-2	-	many	CASSRRSYNEQFF	TGTGCCAGCAGCCGGCGCTCCTACAATGAGCAGTTCTTC
14	TRBJ1-1	TRBV27	-	-	CASSELLGNTEAFF	TGTGCCAGCAGCGAATTACTTGGGAACACTGAAGCTTTCTTT
14	TRBJ2-3	TRBV10-3	TRBD1	few	CAIALVQGKDTQYF	TGTGCCATCGCTTTGGTACAGGGGAAAGATACGCAGTATTTT
14	TRBJ2-7	TRBV6-2/TRBV6-3	-	-	CASSYVVYSYEQYF	TGTGCCAGCAGTTACGTCGTGTACTCCTACGAGCAGTACTTC
17	TRBJ2-3	TRBV18	-	-	CASSPEVPTSFADTQYF	TGTGCCAGCTCACCAGAGGTCCCCACATCCTTCGCAGATACGCAGTATTTT
16	TRBJ2-5	TRBV27	TRBD2	few	CASSSASGGAAETQYF	TGTGCCAGCAGTTCCGCTAGCGGGGGGGCGGCAGAGACCCAGTACTTC
17	TRBJ1-3	TRBV12-3/TRBV12-4	-	-	CASSFFGGPSSGNTIYF	TGTGCCAGCAGTTTTTTCGGGGGTCCCAGCTCTGGAAACACCATATATTTT
16	TRBJ2-3	TRBV6-1	TRBD2	-	CASSVPGLAGVDTQYF	TGTGCCAGCAGCGTACCGGGACTAGCGGGAGTAGACACGCAGTATTTT
15	TRBJ1-4	TRBV20-1	TRBD1	few	CSAGDRGVANEKLFF	TGCAGTGCTGGGGACAGGGGGGTCGCTAATGAAAAACTGTTTTTT
17	TRBJ2-7	TRBV7-6	TRBD1	-	CASSFGRGGKASYEQYF	TGTGCCAGCAGCTTTGGGAGAGGGGGCAAGGCATCCTACGAGCAGTACTTC
14	TRBJ2-5	TRBV7-9	-	few	CASSPPYKQETQYF	TGTGCCAGCAGCCCACCGTATAAGCAAGAGACCCAGTACTTC
15	TRBJ2-2	TRBV7-9	-	many	CASSRETGNTGELFF	TGTGCCAGCAGCCGCGAGACAGGGAACACCGGGGAGCTGTTTTTT
16	TRBJ1-4	TRBV7-2	-	-	CASSSRVLPAREKLFF	TGTGCCAGCAGCTCCCGAGTTCTTCCTGCTCGGGAAAAACTGTTTTTT